The 24 T cell receptor beta chains reported below all come from one sample, sequenced in a study of control samples from healthy donors and cancer patients. Profiled with immunoSEQ multiplex PCR; TCRdb holds only in-frame clones, not every one. The sample carries about 160,000 clones, around 95% recorded once. The material sequenced was blood. These receptors were collected from a woman between 35 and 50 years old in good health.

The table lists this clone with a count of one. The chain employs TRBV25-1 and TRBJ1-1, with D hard to call. The CDR3 covers 14 residues. Per the germline V gene, CDR1 is MGHDK and CDR2 is SYGVNS. With 5 bases removed from V and 2 bases from J, the gap between germline ends came to 12 bases. Here the CDR3 DNA reads TGTGCCAGCAGTCTACAGAGACCCAACACTGAAGCTTTCTTT. This codes for CASSLQRPNTEAFF.

The genes are TRBV18 and TRBJ2-1; D is possibly TRBD1 or TRBD2 (5 bases each). CDR1 is KGHSH, CDR2 LQKENI, per germline. The CDR3 runs 16 residues. V lost 2 bases to trimming and J lost 0 bases, with 11 bases between them. The CDR3 sequence is CASSPFEGSSYNEQFF. The CDR3 DNA sequence: TGTGCCAGCTCACCATTTGAGGGGAGCTCCTACAATGAGCAGTTCTTC.

This chain joins TRBV7-6 and TRBJ2-3; D remains unclear. The CDR3 extends over 15 amino acids. Trimming took 5 bases from V and 1 from J, leaving 13 bases between them. CDR1 SGHVS and CDR2 FNYEAQ come from the germline V gene. In nucleotides, the CDR3 is TGTGCCAGCAGCCCAACAGCTCACCGCACAGATACGCAGTATTTT. It yields the protein CASSPTAHRTDTQYF. Combining the CDR3 with reference TRBV7-6 and TRBJ2-3 gives the whole variable domain GAGVSQSPRYKVTKRGQDVALRCDPISGHVSLYWYRQALGQGPEFLTYFNYEAQQDKSGLPNDRFSAERPEGSISTLTIQRTEQRDSAMYRCASSPTAHRTDTQYFGPGTRLTVL.

This clone appeared a few times. This CDR3 is also generated by other DNA sequences in the sample. The chain has TRBV27 and TRBJ2-2; D is possibly TRBD1 (5 bases). The germline V gene encodes CDR1 MNHEY and CDR2 SMNVEV (reference sequence). The CDR3 is 14 residues long. With 3 bases removed from V and 1 base from J, the gap between germline ends came to 6 bases. This chain's CDR3 is CASSFRGNTGELFF. In DNA, the CDR3 is TGTGCCAGCAGTTTTAGGGGGAACACCGGGGAGCTGTTTTTT.

The gene calls are TRBV9 and TRBJ1-2; 8 bases align to TRBD1. CDR1 SGDLS and CDR2 YYNGEE come from the germline V gene. V shed 4 bases and J 7 bases; nucleotides not matched to a gene: 9. This CDR3 region has 14 residues. CDR3 nucleotides: TGTGCCAGCAGCCCTCTGACAGGGGTAGCTGGCTACACCTTC. This sequence encodes CASSPLTGVAGYTF.

This chain uses TRBV10-2 with TRBJ1-3; a possible D gene is TRBD1 (5 bases). V was trimmed by 8 bases and J by 0 bases, leaving 14 bases between them. Germline CDR1 and CDR2: WSHSY and SAAADI. The CDR3 has 15 residues. This CDR3 is CASRDDTDSGNTIYF. For the CDR3, the DNA is TGCGCCAGCCGGGACGACACCGACTCTGGAAACACCATATATTTT.

This clone was observed a few times. The chain couples TRBV7-3 to TRBJ2-2, with D perhaps TRBD2 (5 bases). With 4 bases removed from V and 3 bases from J, the gap between germline ends came to 12 bases. The CDR3 spans 15 residues. The V gene's germline CDR1 is SGHTA and CDR2 FQGTGA. CDR3 protein: CASSSRAADTGELFF. The CDR3 DNA is TGTGCCAGCAGCTCGCGGGCGGCAGACACCGGGGAGCTGTTTTTT.

This clone has just one count. The chain is built from TRBV30 and TRBJ2-3; D call uncertain. V lost 3 bases and J 4 bases, leaving 5 bases between the germline ends. The CDR3 sequence is 11 residues long. The germline gives CDR1 GTSNPN, CDR2 SVGIG (reference sequence). CDR3 loop: CAWRRADTQYF. The CDR3 region has the DNA TGTGCCTGGAGACGGGCAGATACGCAGTATTTT. The whole variable domain, filled in from reference TRBV30 and TRBJ2-3, reads SQTIHQWPATLVQPVGSPLSLECTVEGTSNPNLYWYRQAAGRGLQLLFYSVGIGQISSEVPQNLSASRPQDRQFILSSKKLLLSDSGFYLCAWRRADTQYFGPGTRLTVL.

The chain joins TRBV19 to TRBJ1-4, with D possibly TRBD1 on 6 matching bases. CDR3 length: 14 residues. In germline, CDR1 is LNHDA, CDR2 SQIVND (reference sequence). V dropped 3 bases and J dropped 10 bases, with 15 bases sitting between them. The CDR3 here is CASSMGGHLGKLFF. CDR3 DNA sequence: TGTGCCAGTAGTATGGGGGGACATCTCGGAAAACTGTTTTTT. Full variable domain (missing parts from reference TRBV19 and TRBJ1-4): DGGITQSPKYLFRKEGQNVTLSCEQNLNHDAMYWYRQDPGQGLRLIYYSQIVNDFQKGDIAEGYSVSREKKESFPLTVTSAQKNPTAFYLCASSMGGHLGKLFFGSGTQLSVL.

V and J are TRBV13 and TRBJ2-1; 12 nucleotides match TRBD2. Germline loops: CDR1 PRHDT, CDR2 FYEKMQ (reference sequence). This CDR3 region has 18 residues. V gave up 4 bases and J gave up 6 bases; unmatched junction bases: 13. CDR3 residues: CASSSERGTSGPGNEQFF. The DNA for the CDR3 is TGTGCCAGCAGCTCAGAGCGCGGGACTAGCGGGCCAGGCAATGAGCAGTTCTTC. The whole variable domain, remainder taken from reference TRBV13 and TRBJ2-1, is AAGVIQSPRHLIKEKRETATLKCYPIPRHDTVYWYQQGPGQDPQFLISFYEKMQSDKGSIPDRFSAQQFSDYHSELNMSSLELGDSALYFCASSSERGTSGPGNEQFFGPGTRLTVL.

This chain links TRBV15 with TRBJ2-3; a possible D gene is TRBD2 (6 bases). The CDR3 length is 17 residues. The germline CDR1 and CDR2 sequences are LNHNV and YYDKDF (reference sequence). V lost 0 bases and J 2 bases, leaving 15 bases between the germline ends. The CDR3 loop is CATSRDLSSANTDTQYF. Here the CDR3 DNA reads TGTGCCACCAGCAGAGATCTCTCTAGCGCCAACACAGATACGCAGTATTTT.

V usage is TRBV30 and J usage is TRBJ2-7; no definite D call. The CDR3 runs to 12 residues. Trimming took 5 bases from V and 3 from J, leaving 11 bases between them. The germline V gene has CDR1 GTSNPN and CDR2 SVGIG (reference sequence). This chain's CDR3 is CAWGFGNYEQYF. The CDR3 DNA reads TGTGCCTGGGGGTTTGGGAACTACGAGCAGTACTTC.

The CDR3 is CASSQGSGLNTEAFF. The CDR3 region has the DNA TGCGCCAGCAGCCAAGGGAGCGGCCTGAACACTGAAGCTTTCTTT. The chain employs TRBV4-1 and TRBJ1-1; D is uncertain. Trimming removed 1 base from V and 0 bases from J, with 9 bases in between. The CDR3 is made up of 15 amino acids. Per the germline V gene, CDR1 is MGHRA and CDR2 is YSYEKL.

V usage is TRBV7-8 and J usage is TRBJ1-5, with TRBD1 matching over 8 bases. The CDR3 is 15 residues long. From germline, CDR1 is SGHVS and CDR2 FQNEAQ. J lost 10 bases, V lost 5 bases, and 13 bases had no gene match. The CDR3 protein is CASSDRGGGQFPQHF. DNA of the CDR3: TGTGCCAGCAGCGACAGGGGAGGGGGCCAGTTTCCCCAGCATTTT.

The chain is built from TRBV12-3 or TRBV12-4 and TRBJ1-1; no clear D. The CDR3 spans 13 residues. The V and J ends lost 3 bases and 7 bases respectively, with 12 bases between them. The CDR3 spells CASSFFNSGEAFF. The CDR3 DNA follows: TGTGCCAGCAGTTTCTTTAACAGTGGTGAAGCTTTCTTT.

The J gene is TRBJ2-1, the V gene TRBV19; no definite D call. Trimming took 7 bases from V and 5 from J, leaving 18 bases between them. The CDR3 consists of 15 residues. Germline V gene sequence: CDR1 LNHDA, CDR2 SQIVND (reference sequence). The CDR3 is CASMLGQALNNEQFF. For the CDR3, the DNA is TGTGCCAGTATGCTCGGGCAGGCACTCAACAATGAGCAGTTCTTC.

This chain links TRBV7-9 with TRBJ2-7; D not resolved. Germline CDR1 reads SEHNR; CDR2 reads FQNEAQ (reference sequence). Trimming removed 1 base at V and 4 bases at J, with 5 bases between. CDR3 length: 12 amino acids. The DNA of the CDR3 is TGTGCCAGCAGCTTAGATCCTTACGAGCAGTACTTC. It codes for CASSLDPYEQYF.

The V and J genes are TRBV7-2 and TRBJ2-5, with 9 bases lining up with TRBD2. The CDR3 length is 15 residues. V lost 3 bases, J lost 2 bases, and 4 bases stayed unmatched. Germline-derived CDR1 and CDR2 are SGHTA and FQGNSA. The CDR3 bases are TGTGCCAGCAGCTTTGGCGGGGGGGTTCAAGAGACCCAGTACTTC. It is translated as CASSFGGGVQETQYF.

The rearrangement links TRBV18 to TRBJ2-5; D is ambiguous. CDR1 and CDR2 from the germline V gene are KGHSH and LQKENI. Between the trimmed V and J ends, which lost 3 bases and 6 bases, there was a span of 14 bases. This CDR3 spans 14 amino acids. This CDR3 is CASSPLRRQKTQYF. The CDR3, as DNA: TGTGCCAGCTCACCTCTTAGACGGCAGAAGACCCAGTACTTC.

This chain connects TRBV28 to TRBJ1-4; D is possibly TRBD1 (6 bases). Germline loops: CDR1 MDHEN, CDR2 SYDVKM. The V end was cut by 7 bases, the J end by 7 bases, with 10 bases between. The CDR3 covers 12 residues. CDR3 DNA sequence: TGTGCCAGCAAACAGGGAAGTGAAAAACTGTTTTTT. This sequence encodes CASKQGSEKLFF.

The chain has TRBV18 and TRBJ1-1; 9 bases align to TRBD1. V dropped 5 bases and J dropped 2; count of bases not matched to a gene: 15. This CDR3 is built from 18 residues. Germline values: CDR1 KGHSH, CDR2 LQKENI. In DNA, the CDR3 is TGTGCCAGCTCAGGAGGACAGGGGCAGGTCTGGGCAAACACTGAAGCTTTCTTT. As protein: CASSGGQGQVWANTEAFF.

This chain links TRBV19 with TRBJ1-1; D not certain. This CDR3 has 13 residues. Trimming removed 5 bases at V and 0 bases at J, with 7 bases between. Per germline, CDR1 LNHDA and CDR2 SQIVND (reference sequence). The CDR3 nucleotides are TGTGCCAGTAGTCGGACGGTGAACACTGAAGCTTTCTTT. It is translated as CASSRTVNTEAFF.

CDR3 protein: CASSSGQGIERPQHF. CDR3 coding DNA: TGTGCCAGCAGTTCCGGACAGGGAATAGAACGGCCCCAGCATTTT. The rearrangement links TRBV6-2 or TRBV6-3 to TRBJ1-5; 8 bases match TRBD1. V lost 4 bases, J lost 9 bases, and 11 bases stayed unmatched. This CDR3 is 15 amino acids long. Germline V CDR1 and CDR2: MNHEY, SVGEGT.

The rearrangement links TRBV15 to TRBJ1-5; 9 bases align to TRBD1. CDR3 size: 16 residues. Looked up from germline, CDR1 is LNHNV and CDR2 is YYDKDF (reference sequence). J was trimmed by 0 bases and V by 3 bases; bases with no gene match: 3. The CDR3 sequence is CATSRRGQGSNQPQHF. The CDR3 bases are TGTGCCACCAGCAGGAGGGGACAGGGTAGCAATCAGCCCCAGCATTTT.